These T cell receptor beta chains were read from a single sample in a study of T cell clonotyping in hematopoietic cell transplantation. Sequencing used immunoSEQ multiplex PCR; TCRdb keeps in-frame clones, though not all of them. Found here are about 4,500 clones, approximately 94% of them singletons; the top ten hold more than 4.5%. Sequences were derived from peripheral blood mononuclear cells, sampled 30 days after allogeneic stem cell transplant. The receptors here all came from a male patient aged 70 to 80 who had an allogeneic stem cell transplant from an unrelated donor, so T cells may come from the graft donor. Some clones in this sample may be carry-over from other donors' samples. Both conserved end residues are part of each CDR3. D genes are given only for firm matches. Only some rows state a clone size, as once, few, many or a class for expanded clones.

TRBJ1-4 | . | TRBV30 | . | 15 | CACCRGVATNEKLFF | TGTGCCTGTTGCAGGGGAGTTGCAACTAATGAAAAACTGTTTTTT
TRBJ2-5 | once | TRBV5-1 | TRBD1 | 15 | CASSGTGFGQETQYF | TGCGCCAGCAGCGGGACAGGGTTCGGCCAAGAGACCCAGTACTTC
TRBJ2-2 | once | TRBV5-6 | TRBD1 | 15 | CASNLGQGFSGELFF | TGTGCCAGCAACTTGGGACAGGGTTTTTCCGGGGAGCTGTTTTTT
TRBJ2-7 | . | TRBV5-6 | . | 12 | CASSLGSHEQYF | TGTGCCAGCAGCTTAGGTTCTCACGAGCAGTACTTC
TRBJ1-3 | . | TRBV4-1 | . | 15 | CASSQGGSRGNTIYF | TGCGCCAGCAGCCAAGGAGGCAGTAGGGGAAACACCATATATTTT
TRBJ1-5 | . | TRBV10-3 | . | 14 | CAIKEGLENQPQHF | TGTGCCATCAAAGAGGGGTTAGAGAATCAGCCCCAGCATTTT
TRBJ2-3 | . | TRBV6-6 | . | 15 | CASSYGSSRGDTQYF | TGTGCCAGCAGTTACGGGTCATCCAGGGGAGATACGCAGTATTTT
TRBJ2-7 | . | TRBV6-1 | . | 15 | CASSVGSGSSYEQYF | TGTGCCAGCAGTGTGGGTAGCGGCAGCTCCTACGAGCAGTACTTC
TRBJ2-3 | . | TRBV5-1 | . | 14 | CASSLAGVADTQYF | TGCGCCAGCAGCTTGGCCGGTGTGGCGGATACGCAGTATTTT
TRBJ2-3 | . | TRBV28 | . | 18 | CASSPFRGGASSTDTQYF | TGTGCCAGCTCACCCTTCCGCGGAGGGGCTTCTAGCACAGATACGCAGTATTTT
TRBJ2-2 | once | TRBV6-5 | . | 14 | CASSYRDFTGELFF | TGTGCCAGCAGTTATAGGGATTTCACCGGGGAGCTGTTTTTT
TRBJ1-1 | . | TRBV13 | . | 14 | CASSLVGQDFEAFF | TGTGCCAGCAGCTTAGTAGGGCAAGACTTCGAAGCTTTCTTT
TRBJ2-7 | once | TRBV6-5 | . | 15 | CASSYNRKLPVEQYF | TGTGCCAGCAGTTACAACCGCAAGTTACCGGTCGAGCAGTACTTC
TRBJ1-1 | . | TRBV5-6 | . | 14 | CASSSWARGTEAFF | TGTGCCAGCAGCTCCTGGGCGAGGGGCACTGAAGCTTTCTTT
TRBJ2-1 | . | TRBV7-3 | . | 15 | CASSLGGGSYNEQFF | TGTGCCAGCAGCTTGGGAGGGGGGTCCTACAATGAGCAGTTCTTC
TRBJ1-2 | . | TRBV1 | . | 13 | CTSSQDQNYGYTF | TGCACCAGCAGCCAAGATCAAAACTATGGCTACACCTTC
TRBJ1-2 | . | TRBV6-5 | TRBD1 | 14 | CASSNRDRGYGYTF | TGTGCCAGCAGTAACCGGGACAGGGGCTATGGCTACACCTTC
TRBJ1-5 | . | TRBV27 | TRBD1 | 14 | CASSTDRGGQPQHF | TGTGCCAGCAGTACCGACAGGGGAGGTCAGCCCCAGCATTTT
TRBJ2-5 | . | TRBV28 | TRBD2 | 15 | CASSLGAGRGETQYF | TGTGCCAGCAGTTTAGGAGCGGGACGGGGAGAGACCCAGTACTTC
TRBJ2-1 | . | TRBV9 | TRBD2 | 16 | CASSVSTSGGYNEQFF | TGTGCCAGCAGCGTTTCGACTAGCGGAGGATACAATGAGCAGTTCTTC
TRBJ2-5 | . | TRBV5-6 | . | 15 | CASSLAGGQFKAQYF | TGTGCCAGCAGCTTGGCCGGGGGACAGTTCAAGGCCCAGTACTTC
TRBJ2-1 | . | TRBV4-2 | . | 17 | CASSQEGAGAPFNEQFF | TGTGCCAGCAGCCAAGAGGGGGCGGGAGCCCCTTTCAATGAGCAGTTCTTC
TRBJ2-1 | . | TRBV4-1 | . | 16 | CASSQDYSGLDNEQFF | TGCGCCAGCAGCCAAGATTACTCCGGACTTGATAATGAGCAGTTCTTC
TRBJ2-3 | . | TRBV4-3 | . | 15 | CASSQDLASTDTQYF | TGCGCCAGCAGCCAAGACCTAGCTAGCACAGATACGCAGTATTTT
TRBJ2-1 | . | TRBV5-1 | . | 15 | CASSLDWTSYNEQFF | TGCGCCAGCAGCTTAGACTGGACCTCCTACAATGAGCAGTTCTTC
TRBJ1-2 | . | TRBV7-8 | . | 13 | CASSLTVGYGYTF | TGTGCCAGCAGCTTAACAGTTGGATATGGCTACACCTTC
TRBJ2-3 | . | TRBV4-1 | . | 15 | CASSQQDPWTDTQYF | TGCGCCAGCAGCCAACAGGACCCCTGGACAGATACGCAGTATTTT
TRBJ1-1 | . | TRBV4-1 | . | 14 | CASSQDLQNTEAFF | TGCGCCAGCAGCCAAGATCTTCAGAACACTGAAGCTTTCTTT
TRBJ2-7 | . | TRBV5-1 | TRBD1 | 14 | CASSLRDRVDEQYF | TGCGCCAGCAGCTTGAGGGACAGGGTCGACGAGCAGTACTTC
TRBJ2-3 | . | TRBV4-3 | TRBD2 | 14 | CASSQEIPGGTQYF | TGCGCCAGCAGCCAAGAAATTCCGGGGGGTACGCAGTATTTT
TRBJ1-1 | . | TRBV4-3 | TRBD1 | 15 | CASSRDRRVTGEAFF | TGCGCCAGCAGTCGGGACAGGCGGGTTACAGGTGAAGCTTTCTTT
TRBJ2-7 | . | TRBV5-1 | TRBD2 | 14 | CASSSGLAGHEQYF | TGCGCCAGCAGCTCTGGACTAGCCGGTCACGAGCAGTACTTC
TRBJ1-2 | . | TRBV28 | . | 13 | CASSLSQRDGYTF | TGTGCCAGCAGTTTAAGCCAGAGGGATGGCTACACCTTC
TRBJ1-3 | . | TRBV28 | . | 12 | CASTMLQGTIYF | TGTGCCAGCACCATGTTACAGGGCACCATATATTTT
TRBJ2-3 | . | TRBV7-2 | TRBD1 | 16 | CASSLGRSRGQDTQYF | TGTGCCAGCAGCTTAGGGAGGTCCAGGGGGCAAGATACGCAGTATTTT
TRBJ1-2 | . | TRBV30 | . | 15 | CAWSVTLGGHNGYTF | TGTGCCTGGAGTGTAACCTTGGGGGGTCACAACGGCTACACCTTC
TRBJ2-3 | . | TRBV6-1 | . | 14 | CASRLQGGTDTQYF | TGTGCCAGCAGGCTACAGGGAGGCACAGATACGCAGTATTTT
TRBJ2-3 | . | TRBV28 | . | 15 | CASRPHSGFTDTQYF | TGTGCCAGCAGGCCCCATAGCGGATTCACAGATACGCAGTATTTT
TRBJ2-7 | . | TRBV7-9 | . | 14 | CASSLVSHTYEQYF | TGTGCCAGCAGCTTAGTATCCCACACTTACGAGCAGTACTTC
TRBJ2-7 | . | TRBV5-1 | . | 15 | CASSLDSRSSYEQYF | TGCGCCAGCAGCTTGGACAGTAGGAGCTCCTACGAGCAGTACTTC
TRBJ1-1 | . | TRBV7-2 | . | 16 | CASSLESGRSNTEAFF | TGTGCCAGCAGCTTAGAGAGTGGCAGATCGAACACTGAAGCTTTCTTT
TRBJ1-2 | . | TRBV7-9 | . | 12 | CASSRVNYGYTF | TGTGCCAGCAGCCGGGTTAACTATGGCTACACCTTC
TRBJ2-3 | . | TRBV27 | . | 12 | CASRPAPDTQYF | TGTGCCAGCCGCCCCGCCCCAGATACGCAGTATTTT
TRBJ2-3 | . | TRBV5-1 | TRBD1 | 15 | CASTRTGDGFDTQYF | TGCGCCAGCACCCGGACAGGGGATGGTTTTGATACGCAGTATTTT
TRBJ1-1 | . | TRBV7-9 | . | 15 | CASSQLGDGNTEAFF | TGTGCCAGCAGCCAGCTGGGGGACGGAAACACTGAAGCTTTCTTT
TRBJ2-7 | . | TRBV4-2 | TRBD2 | 16 | CASSQAIGTSGYEQYF | TGTGCCAGCAGCCAAGCAATAGGGACTAGCGGCTACGAGCAGTACTTC
TRBJ2-7 | . | TRBV6-6 | . | 13 | CASSYSGTSEQYF | TGTGCCAGCAGTTACTCTGGGACAAGCGAGCAGTACTTC
TRBJ2-3 | once | TRBV5-4 | . | 14 | CASQGGIFMDTQYF | TGTGCCAGCCAGGGCGGGATATTCATGGATACGCAGTATTTT
TRBJ2-3 | . | TRBV27 | TRBD2 | 16 | CASSLWAGGDRDTQYF | TGTGCCAGCAGTTTATGGGCGGGAGGCGATCGAGATACGCAGTATTTT
TRBJ2-1 | . | TRBV19 | TRBD2 | 19 | CASSALGAGVLGEDNEQFF | TGTGCCAGTAGTGCCTTAGGGGCGGGAGTTCTCGGGGAAGACAATGAGCAGTTCTTC
TRBJ1-1 | . | TRBV19 | TRBD1 | 16 | CASSIRGTGGDHGAFF | TGTGCCAGTAGTATAAGGGGGACAGGGGGCGATCACGGAGCTTTCTTT
TRBJ2-7 | . | TRBV6-6 | TRBD1 | 15 | CASSYSTGQIYEQYF | TGTGCCAGCAGTTACTCGACAGGGCAGATTTACGAGCAGTACTTC
TRBJ2-6 | . | TRBV5-6 | . | 17 | CASSPNLGLSGANVLTF | TGTGCCAGCAGCCCAAATCTTGGGCTCTCTGGGGCCAACGTCCTGACTTTC
TRBJ1-6 | . | TRBV28 | TRBD1 | 15 | CASTWTGGGNSPLHF | TGTGCCAGCACCTGGACAGGGGGCGGTAATTCACCCCTCCACTTT
TRBJ2-6 | once | TRBV4-1 | . | 16 | CASSQEVSAGANVLTF | TGCGCCAGCAGCCAAGAAGTAAGCGCGGGGGCCAACGTCCTGACTTTC